These 29 T cell receptor beta chains came from one sample sequenced in a study of identical twins. TCRdb itself ran the 5' RACE reads through MiXCR, one entry per CDR3 protein. The sample has 650,000 to 800,000 distinct CDR3 sequences; 8.6% are singletons. These same records also appear under a second study, on yellow fever vaccine responses in identical twins.

The specimen was PBMCs. The receptors stem from a woman in her late teens or twenties in good health.

The chain links TRBV5-1 to TRBJ2-1; D ambiguous. Looked up from germline, CDR1 is SGHRS and CDR2 is YFSETQ. The CDR3 has 15 residues. Trimming stripped 5 bases from V and 1 base from J, with 13 bases between. CDR3 nucleotides: TGCGCCAGCAGAATCACCGGGCTATCCTACAATGAGCAGTTCTTC. It codes for CASRITGLSYNEQFF.

The chain carries TRBV4-3 and TRBJ2-1; D unclear. Trimming left V 0 bases short and J 5 bases short, with 14 bases between. The germline V gene encodes CDR1 LGHNA and CDR2 YSLEER. The CDR3 sequence is 16 residues long. CDR3: CASSQDIRQSNNEQFF. CDR3 in DNA: TGCGCCAGCAGCCAAGACATACGCCAGTCCAACAATGAGCAGTTCTTC.

This clonotype was recorded many times. V gene TRBV25-1 combines with J gene TRBJ2-3; D unclear. Looked up from germline, CDR1 is MGHDK and CDR2 is SYGVNS. The CDR3 totals 15 residues. Deletions cut 2 bases from V and 5 bases from J, with 14 bases between. The CDR3 sequence is CASSEGFDGGDTQYF. The DNA for the CDR3 is TGTGCCAGCAGTGAAGGCTTCGATGGCGGAGATACGCAGTATTTT.

The CDR3 spells CASRIREPSSYEQYF. DNA of the CDR3: TGTGCCAGCAGAATCCGGGAACCCAGCTCCTACGAGCAGTACTTC. The chain uses TRBV6-1 and TRBJ2-7, with TRBD2 as a possible D gene (5 bases). V shed 6 bases and J shed 0 bases, with 15 bases lying between them. The V gene's germline CDR1 is MNHNS and CDR2 SASEGT. The CDR3 covers 15 residues.

V usage is TRBV20-1 and J usage is TRBJ2-7, with 7 bases matching TRBD1. This CDR3 is 14 amino acids long. Germline assignment: CDR1 DFQATT and CDR2 SNEGSKA (reference sequence). V was pared by 5 bases and J by 8 bases, with 15 bases of the junction left unmatched. The CDR3 reads CSAGGQPGWIKQYF. DNA for the CDR3: TGCAGTGCTGGGGGACAGCCCGGCTGGATCAAGCAGTACTTC.

This clonotype has ten or more counts. This chain uses TRBV20-1 with TRBJ2-5; D is ambiguous. V lost 1 base to trimming and J lost 5 bases, with 11 bases between them. The CDR3 totals 13 residues. Germline lookup yields CDR1 DFQATT and CDR2 SNEGSKA (reference sequence). The DNA of the CDR3 is TGCAGTGCTAGAGTACAACTACGGGAGACCCAGTACTTC. It translates to CSARVQLRETQYF.

The chain is built from TRBV5-1 and TRBJ2-5; a weak D match, TRBD2 (7 bases). This CDR3 is 15 amino acids long. The germline gives CDR1 SGHRS, CDR2 YFSETQ. V shed 0 bases and J shed 6 bases, with 15 bases lying between them. CDR3: CASSLVGGREKTQYF. The CDR3 DNA is TGCGCCAGCAGCTTGGTCGGGGGGCGGGAGAAGACCCAGTACTTC.

The chain uses TRBV5-6 and TRBJ2-3; no clear D gene. Germline CDR1 reads SGHDT; CDR2 reads YYEEEE. CDR3 size: 17 residues. The ends were cut back, 0 bases at V and 4 bases at J, with 18 bases in the middle. The CDR3 nucleotides are TGTGCCAGCAGCTTGGATCCGACTGCCTTGGAGTCAGATACGCAGTATTTT. Amino acids: CASSLDPTALESDTQYF. Full variable domain (outside the CDR3, taken from reference TRBV5-6 and TRBJ2-3): DAGVTQSPTHLIKTRGQQVTLRCSPKSGHDTVSWYQQALGQGPQFIFQYYEEEERQRGNFPDRFSGHQFPNYSSELNVNALLLGDSALYLCASSLDPTALESDTQYFGPGTRLTVL.

The rearrangement uses TRBV24-1 and TRBJ2-3, with D unclear. The germline V gene encodes CDR1 KGHDR and CDR2 SFDVKD. The V end lost 3 bases, the J end lost 7 bases, and 4 bases lay between the germline ends. This CDR3 comprises 11 residues. The CDR3 region is CATSDEYTQYF. CDR3 nucleotide sequence: TGTGCCACCAGTGATGAATATACGCAGTATTTT.

This chain joins TRBV11-2 and TRBJ2-3; 9 nucleotides align to TRBD2. The V and J ends lost 0 bases and 5 bases, in that order; junction bases with no gene match: 12. The CDR3 is 18 amino acids. In germline, CDR1 is SGHAT, CDR2 FQNNGV. The CDR3 here is CASSLDPSSGTREDTQYF. The CDR3 DNA is TGTGCCAGCAGCTTAGATCCTTCTAGCGGGACCCGAGAAGATACGCAGTATTTT. Complete variable domain (other parts from reference TRBV11-2 and TRBJ2-3): EAGVAQSPRYKIIEKRQSVAFWCNPISGHATLYWYQQILGQGPKLLIQFQNNGVVDDSQLPKDRFSAERLKGVDSTLKIQPAKLEDSAVYLCASSLDPSSGTREDTQYFGPGTRLTVL.

This clonotype was detected only a few times. The chain carries TRBV12-3 or TRBV12-4 and TRBJ2-7, with D possibly being TRBD2 (5 bases). The CDR3 runs to 12 residues. Trimming took off 7 bases at V and 6 bases at J, with 13 bases between the two ends. The CDR3 nucleotides read TGTGCCAGCACCAGACGGGGTGGCGAGCAGTACTTC. It translates to CASTRRGGEQYF.

The rearrangement uses TRBV20-1 and TRBJ2-3; 7 bases fit TRBD2. The CDR3 is 18 amino acids. Germline V gene data show CDR1 as DFQATT and CDR2 as SNEGSKA (reference sequence). Trimming took 0 bases from V and 0 from J; bases not matched to a gene: 12. The CDR3 reads CSARDLFGGSGSTDTQYF. CDR3 nucleotide sequence: TGCAGTGCTAGAGATTTGTTTGGTGGTAGCGGGAGCACAGATACGCAGTATTTT.

Ten or more counts support this clonotype. V and J are TRBV5-1 and TRBJ2-1; D is possibly TRBD2 (5 bases). CDR1 and CDR2 from the germline V gene are SGHRS and YFSETQ. V lost 0 bases and J 9 bases, leaving 19 bases between the germline ends. The length of the CDR3 is 16 residues. Here the CDR3 reads CASSLVASQRRSEQFF. CDR3 nucleotide sequence: TGCGCCAGCAGCTTGGTGGCTAGCCAACGACGGAGTGAGCAGTTCTTC.

The V and J genes are TRBV5-1 and TRBJ2-1; no clear D gene. The CDR3 loop spans 14 amino acids. The V end was cut by 1 base, the J end by 5 bases, with 10 bases between. CDR1 and CDR2 (germline): SGHRS, YFSETQ. CDR3 protein: CASSLRMTDNEQFF. In DNA form, the CDR3 reads TGCGCCAGCAGCTTGCGGATGACGGACAATGAGCAGTTCTTC. Combining the CDR3 with reference TRBV5-1 and TRBJ2-1 gives the whole variable domain KAGVTQTPRYLIKTRGQQVTLSCSPISGHRSVSWYQQTPGQGLQFLFEYFSETQRNKGNFPGRFSGRQFSNSRSEMNVSTLELGDSALYLCASSLRMTDNEQFFGPGTRLTVL.

The sample holds many counts of this clonotype. This chain connects TRBV6-5 to TRBJ2-4; D perhaps matches TRBD2 (6 bases). Germline V gene data show CDR1 as MNHEY and CDR2 as SVGAGI. V was pared by 0 bases and J by 0 bases, with 6 bases between. The CDR3 is made up of 15 amino acids. The CDR3 DNA reads TGTGCCAGCAGTTACTCGGGACTAGCCAAAAACATTCAGTACTTC. Translation gives CASSYSGLAKNIQYF.

This clonotype was counted only a few times. The chain carries TRBV6-1 and TRBJ1-4, with D perhaps matching TRBD1 (5 bases). The germline gives CDR1 MNHNS, CDR2 SASEGT. Trimming stripped 6 bases from V and 10 bases from J, with 18 bases between. The CDR3 extends over 14 amino acids. The CDR3 is CASRPIGTPGKLFF. CDR3 coding DNA: TGTGCCAGCAGACCAATCGGGACCCCGGGAAAACTGTTTTTT.

This clonotype was seen at least ten times. This sequence joins TRBV7-9 and TRBJ2-3; TRBD1 is a possible D gene (5 bases). The CDR3 has 17 amino acids. Trimming removed 5 bases from V and 2 bases from J, with 20 bases in between. CDR1 is SEHNR and CDR2 is FQNEAQ in the germline V gene (reference sequence). CDR3 in amino acids: CASSATGTAYSTDTQYF. The CDR3 DNA reads TGTGCCAGCAGCGCCACAGGAACCGCCTATTCCACAGATACGCAGTATTTT.

The chain is built from TRBV28 and TRBJ2-3, with no clear D. Deletions cut 6 bases from V and 3 bases from J, with 13 bases between. This CDR3 has 14 residues. Germline-derived CDR1 and CDR2 are MDHEN and SYDVKM. The CDR3 DNA follows: TGTGCCAGCAGGGGGTTCTCGGAAACAGATACGCAGTATTTT. Protein product: CASRGFSETDTQYF. Full variable domain (remainder filled in from reference TRBV28 and TRBJ2-3): DVKVTQSSRYLVKRTGEKVFLECVQDMDHENMFWYRQDPGLGLRLIYFSYDVKMKEKGDIPEGYSVSREKKERFSLILESASTNQTSMYLCASRGFSETDTQYFGPGTRLTVL.

This clonotype appeared a few times. The rearrangement uses TRBV3-1 and TRBJ2-5, with 10 positions matching TRBD2. V gave up 3 bases and J gave up 4 bases; unmatched junction bases: 8. Germline CDR1 reads LGHDT; CDR2 reads YNNKEL (reference sequence). There are 16 residues in the CDR3. In nucleotides, the CDR3 is TGTGCCAGCAGCCAGGCGAGCGGGGGGGGCCTAGAGACCCAGTACTTC. As protein: CASSQASGGGLETQYF.

The chain joins TRBV7-2 to TRBJ2-3, with 7 bases identical to TRBD1. J lost 4 bases, V lost 0 bases, and 4 bases had no gene match. The CDR3 is made up of 15 amino acids. The V gene's germline CDR1 is SGHTA and CDR2 FQGNSA. The CDR3 protein is CASSLAGTVADTQYF. The CDR3 coding sequence is TGTGCCAGCAGCTTAGCGGGGACAGTTGCAGATACGCAGTATTTT.

The sample holds a few counts of this clonotype. The chain joins TRBV7-2 to TRBJ2-5, with 7 bases matching TRBD2. The CDR3 runs 14 residues. The germline gives CDR1 SGHTA, CDR2 FQGNSA. Unmatched junction bases numbered 7, after V lost 5 bases and J lost 4 bases. The CDR3 nucleotides are TGTGCCAGCAGCCCCCCGGCGGGAGTAGAGACCCAGTACTTC. Translating it yields CASSPPAGVETQYF. The complete variable domain, with remaining parts taken from reference TRBV7-2 and TRBJ2-5, reads GAGVSQSPSNKVTEKGKDVELRCDPISGHTALYWYRQSLGQGLEFLIYFQGNSAPDKSGLPSDRFSAERTGGSVSTLTIQRTQQEDSAVYLCASSPPAGVETQYFGPGTRLLVL.

This clonotype was observed a few times. The J gene is TRBJ2-1, the V gene TRBV6-2 or TRBV6-3; maybe TRBD2 (6 bases). Per germline, CDR1 MNHEY and CDR2 SVGEGT. Trimming cost V 2 bases and J 6 bases, with 20 bases left between them. The CDR3 totals 17 residues. CDR3 in DNA: TGTGCCAGCAGTTACGATGGAGGGGAAGACTATTTCAATGAGCAGTTCTTC. This sequence encodes CASSYDGGEDYFNEQFF.

This clonotype was observed a few times. This chain joins TRBV5-1 and TRBJ1-6; 7 bases agree with TRBD1. Trimming removed 2 bases from V and 8 bases from J; junction bases left unmatched: 10. Germline lookup yields CDR1 SGHRS and CDR2 YFSETQ. The length of the CDR3 is 16 residues. The CDR3 region has the DNA TGCGCCAGCAGCTTAGGCAGGGGGAGGACGGATTCACCCCTCCACTTT. This sequence encodes CASSLGRGRTDSPLHF.

In this sample, this clonotype turned up many times. One end of the junction is discordant with germline, which a read error may explain. This sequence joins TRBV7-7 and TRBJ2-7, with D possibly called TRBD1 or TRBD2 (5 bases each). The length of the CDR3 is 13 residues. Germline-derived CDR1 and CDR2 are SSHAT and FNYEAQ (reference sequence). The CDR3 spells CASSLGDGYEQYF. CDR3 bases: TGTGCTAGCAGCTTGGGGGACGGCTACGAGCAGTACTTC.

This clonotype was found a few times. The J gene is TRBJ2-3, the V gene TRBV7-2, with D unresolved. CDR3 length equals 15 residues. Trimming removed 5 bases at V and 0 bases at J, with 12 bases between. CDR1 is SGHTA and CDR2 is FQGNSA in the germline V gene. CDR3 nucleotide sequence: TGTGCCAGCAGCCCTGGACGGATTAGCACAGATACGCAGTATTTT. Encoded protein: CASSPGRISTDTQYF. Full variable domain (rest looked up from reference TRBV7-2 and TRBJ2-3): GAGVSQSPSNKVTEKGKDVELRCDPISGHTALYWYRQSLGQGLEFLIYFQGNSAPDKSGLPSDRFSAERTGGSVSTLTIQRTQQEDSAVYLCASSPGRISTDTQYFGPGTRLTVL.

V usage is TRBV7-2 and J usage is TRBJ2-5; no clear D. Trimming took off 5 bases at V and 1 base at J, with 14 bases between the two ends. Germline V gives CDR1 SGHTA, CDR2 FQGNSA. There are 15 residues in the CDR3. CDR3 nucleotides: TGTGCCAGCAGCCCCCGTAACGGTGCCCAAGAGACCCAGTACTTC. Encoded protein: CASSPRNGAQETQYF.

This clonotype was recorded many times. The chain employs TRBV4-1 and TRBJ2-7; the D is unclear. Germline CDR1 and CDR2: MGHRA and YSYEKL. Between the trimmed V and J ends, which lost 6 bases and 7 bases, there was a span of 19 bases. The CDR3 consists of 14 residues. CDR3 nucleotide sequence: TGCGCCAGCAGTCCCGGGCTAAATTACGAAGAGCAGTACTTC. Translating gives CASSPGLNYEEQYF.

The gene calls are TRBV20-1 and TRBJ2-5; the D gene is possibly TRBD2 (6 bases). The germline CDR1 and CDR2 sequences are DFQATT and SNEGSKA (reference sequence). Trimming took 4 bases from V and 0 from J, leaving 15 bases between them. The length of the CDR3 is 15 residues. The DNA of the CDR3 is TGCAGTGCTAACCCCGGGACTTTAAACCAAGAGACCCAGTACTTC. Protein sequence: CSANPGTLNQETQYF.

This clonotype has only a few counts. CDR3 nucleotide sequence: TGCGCCAGCAGCTTGGGAACGTCGAACACTGAAGCTTTCTTT. Amino acid sequence: CASSLGTSNTEAFF. This chain connects TRBV5-1 to TRBJ1-1, with D unclear. CDR3 length: 14 residues. The germline V gene has CDR1 SGHRS and CDR2 YFSETQ. V was clipped by 0 bases and J by 1 base, with 7 bases between them.